This T cell receptor beta chain was retrieved from a study of T cells after yellow fever vaccination. Study results and caveats: The presence of abundant clonotypes contaminating from the bulk population was possible in FACS-sorted repertoires. The CD4 compartment and the CD8 compartment contained a small share of clonotypes in common.

Germline V gene lookup returns CDR1 SQVTM and CDR2 ANQGSEA. V shed 6 bases and J 5 bases; nucleotides not matched to a gene: 9. The CDR3 has 13 residues. Template switching with 5'RACE generated the TCR cDNA and added a universal primer site and UMIs. MiXCR was run by TCRdb on the 5' RACE reads, yielding one entry per CDR3 protein. The top ten hold around 19% of the sample, which has a few hundred thousand distinct CDR3 sequences, 3.5% to 4.5% seen once. This clonotype showed up many times. Antigen unknown. The TCR comes from a man in his late teens or twenties who received the YFV17D yellow fever vaccine. The chain joins TRBV29-1 to TRBJ2-7; 8 bases are shared with TRBD2. This specimen was PBMCs, taken 15 days after the yellow fever booster vaccination. CDR3 loop: CSVWGSGGDEQYF. CDR3 nucleotide sequence: TGCAGCGTGTGGGGGTCGGGAGGGGACGAGCAGTACTTC.